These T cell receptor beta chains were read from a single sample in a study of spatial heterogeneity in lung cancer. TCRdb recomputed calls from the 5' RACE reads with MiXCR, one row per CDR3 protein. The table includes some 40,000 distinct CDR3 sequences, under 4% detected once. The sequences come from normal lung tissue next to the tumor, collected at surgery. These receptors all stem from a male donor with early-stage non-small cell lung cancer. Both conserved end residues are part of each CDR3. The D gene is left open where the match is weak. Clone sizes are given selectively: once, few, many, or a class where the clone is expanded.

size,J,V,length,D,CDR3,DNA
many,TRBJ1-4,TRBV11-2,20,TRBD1,CASSSLSPGTGKATNEKLFF,TGTGCCAGCAGCTCCCTCAGCCCCGGGACAGGAAAAGCAACTAATGAAAAACTGTTTTTT
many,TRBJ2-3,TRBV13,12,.,CASSYPSDTQYF,TGTGCCAGCAGCTACCCTTCAGATACGCAGTATTTT
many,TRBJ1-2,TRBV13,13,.,CASSLVLVGGYTF,TGTGCCAGCAGCTTAGTGTTGGTGGGAGGCTACACCTTC
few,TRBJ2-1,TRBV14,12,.,CASSHLSAEQFF,TGTGCCAGCAGCCACCTTAGCGCTGAGCAGTTCTTC
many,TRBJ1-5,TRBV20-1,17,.,CSASVSAPIFGNQPQHF,TGCAGTGCTAGTGTTTCCGCCCCTATCTTTGGCAATCAGCCCCAGCATTTT
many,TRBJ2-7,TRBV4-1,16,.,CASSQERAGSSYEQYF,TGCGCCAGCAGCCAAGAAAGGGCGGGGTCCTCCTACGAGCAGTACTTC
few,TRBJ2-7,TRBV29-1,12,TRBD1,CSVIRGPGEQYF,TGCAGCGTGATTAGGGGGCCCGGCGAGCAGTACTTC
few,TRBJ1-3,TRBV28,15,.,CASRPPAGRKVPIYF,TGTGCCAGCAGACCCCCGGCAGGAAGAAAGGTTCCCATATATTTT
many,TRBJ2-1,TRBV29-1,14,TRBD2,CSVARTSGGNEQFF,TGCAGCGTCGCTAGGACTAGCGGGGGAAATGAGCAGTTCTTC
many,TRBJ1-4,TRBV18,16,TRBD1,CASSQAIGTVDEKLFF,TGTGCCAGCTCCCAAGCTATTGGGACAGTCGATGAAAAACTGTTTTTT
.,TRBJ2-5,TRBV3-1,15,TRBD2,CASSQRGRGKETQYF,TGTGCCAGCAGCCAACGGGGGAGGGGAAAAGAGACCCAGTACTTC
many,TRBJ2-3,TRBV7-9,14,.,CASSQNQGTDTQYF,TGTGCCAGCAGCCAAAATCAAGGCACAGATACGCAGTATTTT
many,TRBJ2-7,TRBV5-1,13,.,CASSLNQGSEQYF,TGCGCCAGCAGCTTGAATCAGGGGTCCGAGCAGTACTTC
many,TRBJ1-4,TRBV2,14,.,CASRLEGKNGKLFF,TGTGCCAGCAGGCTGGAGGGAAAAAATGGAAAACTGTTTTTT
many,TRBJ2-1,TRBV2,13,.,CASGNVPGNEQFF,TGTGCCAGCGGGAACGTTCCAGGCAATGAGCAGTTCTTC
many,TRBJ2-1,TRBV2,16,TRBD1,CARGGAGTGGRGEQFF,TGTGCCAGAGGAGGAGCCGGGACAGGGGGCAGGGGAGAGCAGTTCTTC
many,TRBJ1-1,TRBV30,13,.,CAWTPRSGAEAFF,TGTGCCTGGACGCCGAGGAGTGGGGCTGAAGCTTTCTTT
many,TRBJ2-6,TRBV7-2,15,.,CASSLAVQGANVLTF,TGTGCCAGCAGCTTAGCCGTACAAGGGGCCAACGTCCTGACTTTC
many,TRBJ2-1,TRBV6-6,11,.,CASSWVNEQFF,TGTGCCAGCAGTTGGGTAAATGAGCAGTTCTTC
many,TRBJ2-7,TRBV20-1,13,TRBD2,CSAKPGLDYEQYF,TGCAGTGCAAAGCCGGGACTAGATTACGAGCAGTACTTC
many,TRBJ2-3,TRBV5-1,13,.,CASSREFTDTQYF,TGCGCCAGCAGCCGAGAGTTCACAGATACGCAGTATTTT
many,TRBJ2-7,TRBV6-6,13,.,CASSPTGQGEQYF,TGTGCCAGCAGTCCCACAGGGCAGGGCGAGCAGTACTTC
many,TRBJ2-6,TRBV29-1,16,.,CSVYGTASSGANVLTF,TGCAGCGTTTATGGGACGGCTAGCTCTGGGGCCAACGTCCTGACTTTC
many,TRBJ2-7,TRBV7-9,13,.,CASSFGRGYEQYF,TGTGCCAGCAGCTTCGGTAGGGGCTACGAGCAGTACTTC
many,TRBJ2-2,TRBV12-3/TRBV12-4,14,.,CASSLWDRTGELFF,TGTGCCAGCAGTCTCTGGGACCGCACCGGGGAGCTGTTTTTT
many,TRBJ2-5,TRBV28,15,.,CASSPYSLRGETQYF,TGTGCCAGCAGTCCCTACTCGCTAAGGGGAGAGACCCAGTACTTC
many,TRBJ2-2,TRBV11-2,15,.,CASSSRTREGGELFF,TGTGCCAGCAGCTCACGGACCCGAGAGGGCGGGGAGCTGTTTTTT
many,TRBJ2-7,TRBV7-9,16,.,CASSLGAGSTFYEQYF,TGTGCCAGCAGCCTAGGAGCCGGGTCGACGTTCTACGAGCAGTACTTC
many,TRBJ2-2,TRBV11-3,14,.,CASSPGWNTGELFF,TGTGCCAGCAGCCCGGGGTGGAACACCGGGGAGCTGTTTTTT
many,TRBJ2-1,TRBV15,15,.,CATSRFLEPYNEQFF,TGTGCCACCAGCAGGTTCCTAGAGCCCTACAATGAGCAGTTCTTC
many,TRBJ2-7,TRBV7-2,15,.,CASSLAGTPSYEQYF,TGTGCCAGCAGCTTAGCCGGGACACCTTCCTACGAGCAGTACTTC
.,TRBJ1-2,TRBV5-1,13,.,CASSSSLGYGYTF,TGCGCCAGCAGCTCGTCCTTGGGCTATGGCTACACCTTC
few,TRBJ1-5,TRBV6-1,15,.,CASSEMNGARQPQHF,TGTGCCAGCAGTGAAATGAATGGGGCTCGTCAGCCCCAGCATTTT
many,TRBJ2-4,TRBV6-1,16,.,CASSDSVGGPANIQYF,TGTGCCAGCAGTGACTCAGTCGGGGGCCCGGCTAACATTCAGTACTTC
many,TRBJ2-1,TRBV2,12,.,CANSDGYNEQFF,TGTGCCAATTCGGACGGCTACAATGAGCAGTTCTTC
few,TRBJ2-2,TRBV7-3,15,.,CASSLNGPNTGELFF,TGTGCCAGCAGCTTAAACGGGCCTAACACCGGGGAGCTGTTTTTT